This paragraph reports one TCR beta chain. Investigators reverse transcribed all isolated RNA, so they sequenced expressed TCRB transcripts. TCRdb keeps only in-frame clones here, not all; method: immunoSEQ multiplex PCR. The table shows over 500,000 clones, with 15% to 17% occurring only once. This sample is drawn from a study of beta chain features in type 1 diabetes. The CDR3 contains 15 residues. CDR1 is MNHNS, CDR2 SASEGT, per germline. The germline V and J ends were trimmed by 6 bases and 0 bases, with 12 bases remaining between them. This TCR was recovered from a man between 18 and 35 years old in good health. The V and J genes are TRBV6-1 and TRBJ1-3, with a possible D match to TRBD1 (5 bases). Sequencing used naive CD4+ T cells from blood. The CDR3 sequence is CASRGRQSSGNTIYF. CDR3 coding DNA: TGTGCCAGCAGGGGCAGACAGAGCTCTGGAAACACCATATATTTT.